Following are 21 T cell receptor beta chains from one sample sequenced in a study of blood T cell repertoires in COVID-19 (TCRdb year 2020). The library was produced with the immunoSEQ multiplex PCR assay. The table was pulled from immuneACCESS by TCRdb, which kept in-frame rearrangements only. Such tables lose some clones; where checked, under half of the loss comes from unresolved V genes, and the rest has no known cause. Within this sample are about 84,000 clones, with about 83% of them counted one time only. Jointly, the top ten make up around 29% of the sample. The sequencing input was peripheral blood. These receptors came from a woman at least 80 years old with acute or convalescent COVID-19.

This clone was picked up a small number of times. This sequence joins TRBV3-1 (or the pseudogene TRBV3-2) and TRBJ2-3, with D possibly TRBD1 on 5 matching bases. The CDR3 is made up of 14 amino acids. Trimming left V 4 bases short and J 2 bases short, with 10 bases between. Germline V gives CDR1 LGHDT, CDR2 YNNKEL (reference sequence). In DNA, the CDR3 is TGTGCCAGCAGCCCAGGACACTACACAGATACGCAGTATTTT. Its protein is CASSPGHYTDTQYF.

This clone was recorded a few times. The CDR3 protein is CASSWGQGIDEQYF. The CDR3 DNA reads TGTGCCAGCAGCTGGGGACAGGGAATCGACGAGCAGTACTTC. V and J are TRBV5-6 and TRBJ2-7, with 9 bases aligning to TRBD1. Germline V gives CDR1 SGHDT, CDR2 YYEEEE. V was clipped by 3 bases and J by 5 bases; unmatched bases: 6. This CDR3 is built from 14 residues. The entire variable domain, with the rest obtained from reference TRBV5-6 and TRBJ2-7, is as follows: DAGVTQSPTHLIKTRGQQVTLRCSPKSGHDTVSWYQQALGQGPQFIFQYYEEEERQRGNFPDRFSGHQFPNYSSELNVNALLLGDSALYLCASSWGQGIDEQYFGPGTRLTVT.

The V call is TRBV5-1, the J call TRBJ2-2; TRBD2 is a possible D gene (6 bases). The CDR3 consists of 15 residues. Germline V gene sequence: CDR1 SGHRS, CDR2 YFSETQ. Trimming removed 5 bases from V and 4 bases from J, with 15 bases in between. The CDR3 bases are TGCGCCAGCAGGCGGGACTCCGAACGCACCGGGGAGCTGTTTTTT. Its protein is CASRRDSERTGELFF. The variable domain in full, with the rest retrieved from reference TRBV5-1 and TRBJ2-2, is KAGVTQTPRYLIKTRGQQVTLSCSPISGHRSVSWYQQTPGQGLQFLFEYFSETQRNKGNFPGRFSGRQFSNSRSEMNVSTLELGDSALYLCASRRDSERTGELFFGEGSRLTVL.

CDR3 in DNA: TGCGCCAGCAGCTTGAAGGACAGCGGGGGTGGCTACACCTTC. Residues: CASSLKDSGGGYTF. This chain links TRBV5-1 with TRBJ1-2, with a possible D match to TRBD1 (6 bases). Trimming removed 1 base from V and 7 bases from J, with 14 bases in between. CDR3 length: 14 residues. Germline V CDR1 and CDR2: SGHRS, YFSETQ.

The chain uses TRBV7-9 and TRBJ2-1, with D possibly matching TRBD2 (6 bases). The CDR3 consists of 17 residues. V was cut by 8 bases and J by 1 base, with 21 bases left in between. Germline loops: CDR1 SEHNR, CDR2 FQNEAQ (reference sequence). CDR3 loop: CASEGPQGGMSYNEQFF. CDR3 bases: TGTGCCAGCGAGGGCCCCCAGGGCGGGATGTCCTACAATGAGCAGTTCTTC.

The V call is TRBV6-6, the J call TRBJ1-3, with a possible D match to TRBD1 (5 bases). The V gene lost 5 bases and the J gene lost 0 bases, with 11 bases spanning the gap. CDR3 length: 15 amino acids. Germline lookup yields CDR1 MNHNY and CDR2 SVGAGI (reference sequence). Here the CDR3 DNA reads TGTGCCAGCAGTGGGGGGGGATACTCTGGAAACACCATATATTTT. Protein sequence: CASSGGGYSGNTIYF.

This clone turned up a few times. The chain has TRBV1 and TRBJ2-2; the DNA was not used to check the table's D call, TRBD2. TRBV1 counts as a pseudogene. This CDR3 spans 17 amino acids. The CDR3 bases are TGCACCAGCAGCCGGGGACTAGCGGGTGTGAACACCGGGGAGCTGTTTTTT. This codes for CTSSRGLAGVNTGELFF.

This chain uses TRBV5-1 with TRBJ2-1; tentatively, D is TRBD2 (6 bases). V was shortened by 0 bases and J by 3 bases, with 10 bases between the two germline ends. The CDR3 length is 15 residues. Germline CDR1 reads SGHRS; CDR2 reads YFSETQ. The CDR3 here is CASSLGGGVYNEQFF. CDR3 nucleotides: TGCGCCAGCAGCTTGGGTGGCGGGGTCTACAATGAGCAGTTCTTC.

In DNA, the CDR3 is TGTGCCAGCTCACCACCGAAGACAGAAGGAAACACCATATATTTT. It encodes CASSPPKTEGNTIYF. The chain is built from TRBV18 and TRBJ1-3; the D gene is possibly TRBD1 (5 bases). Trimming removed 0 bases at V and 4 bases at J, with 10 bases between. Germline V gene sequence: CDR1 KGHSH, CDR2 LQKENI. The CDR3 runs 15 residues.

This sequence joins TRBV28 and TRBJ2-7, with a weak D call TRBD1 (6 bases). With 6 bases removed from V and 11 bases from J, the gap between germline ends came to 20 bases. Germline values: CDR1 MDHEN, CDR2 SYDVKM. The CDR3 covers 13 residues. CDR3 sequence reads: CASSNYGTPYKYF. The DNA of the CDR3 is TGTGCCAGCAGCAATTACGGGACACCATACAAGTACTTC.

This clone appeared once. This sequence joins TRBV19 and TRBJ1-4; D call uncertain. The germline gives CDR1 LNHDA, CDR2 SQIVND (reference sequence). The length of the CDR3 is 15 residues. Trimming stripped 5 bases from V and 6 bases from J, with 16 bases between. CDR3 bases: TGTGCCAGTAGTCCAATTGGGCGGAGGGATGAAAAACTGTTTTTT. Its translation: CASSPIGRRDEKLFF.

Only a few counts were recorded for this clone. This sequence joins TRBV5-4 and TRBJ1-5, with TRBD1 matching over 10 bases. The germline V gene has CDR1 SGHNT and CDR2 YYREEE (reference sequence). V lost 4 bases and J lost 6; bases outside the gene matches: 4. The CDR3 loop spans 14 amino acids. CDR3 coding DNA: TGTGCCAGCAGCACCGGGACAGGGGTTCAGCCCCAGCATTTT. It translates to CASSTGTGVQPQHF. The full variable domain, its missing parts supplied by reference TRBV5-4 and TRBJ1-5, is ETGVTQSPTHLIKTRGQQVTLRCSSQSGHNTVSWYQQALGQGPQFIFQYYREEENGRGNFPPRFSGLQFPNYSSELNVNALELDDSALYLCASSTGTGVQPQHFGDGTRLSIL.

Ten or more counts support this clone. Its ends do not fully match the called genes, so a read error is possible. The gene calls are TRBV24-1 and TRBJ2-7, with 9 bases lining up with TRBD2. CDR1 and CDR2 (germline): KGHDR, SFDVKD. This CDR3 contains 11 residues. The CDR3 loop is CATSDGTSLDF. For the CDR3, the DNA is TGTGCCACCAGTGATGGGACTAGCCTTGACTTC.

This chain uses TRBV2 with TRBJ2-1; D is possibly TRBD1 (6 bases). Deletions cut 6 bases from V and 0 bases from J, with 12 bases between. Germline V gene data show CDR1 as SNHLY and CDR2 as FYNNEI. The CDR3 length is 15 residues. The DNA of the CDR3 is TGTGCCAGCAGGGGGGACACCAGCTCCTACAATGAGCAGTTCTTC. Residues: CASRGDTSSYNEQFF.

The CDR3 loop is CASSLAGLATDTQYF. The CDR3 DNA reads TGTGCCAGCAGCTTAGCGGGACTAGCGACAGATACGCAGTATTTT. V and J are TRBV11-3 and TRBJ2-3; 10 bases align to TRBD2. The J segment lost 3 bases and the V segment lost 1 base, leaving 1 base of the junction unmatched. CDR3 size: 15 residues. Germline CDR1 is SGHNT and CDR2 is YENEEA.

This clone was seen only a few times. V usage is TRBV7-2 and J usage is TRBJ1-1; D uncertain. Germline CDR1 and CDR2: SGHTA and FQGNSA. The CDR3 sequence is 12 residues long. V lost 5 bases to trimming and J lost 2 bases, with 6 bases between them. CDR3 residues: CASSPYNTEAFF. As DNA, the CDR3 is TGTGCCAGCAGCCCGTATAACACTGAAGCTTTCTTT.

The gene calls are TRBV10-2 and TRBJ1-1, with D maybe TRBD1 (6 bases). Between the trimmed V and J ends, which lost 7 bases and 1 base, there was a span of 19 bases. The CDR3 sequence is 16 residues long. Germline CDR1 WSHSY, CDR2 SAAADI. The CDR3 DNA reads TGCGCCAGCACCCGAGGGGGGGGAGGATGGAACACTGAAGCTTTCTTT. Translating gives CASTRGGGGWNTEAFF.

V gene TRBV10-1 combines with J gene TRBJ2-5; 10 positions match TRBD2. Trimming cost V 5 bases and J 5 bases; bases outside gene matches: 2. Germline assignment: CDR1 WNHNN and CDR2 SYGVQD (reference sequence). The CDR3 is 13 residues long. The CDR3 loop is CASSLTSGETQYF. The CDR3 DNA follows: TGCGCCAGCAGTTTGACTAGCGGGGAGACCCAGTACTTC.

The chain couples TRBV11-3 to TRBJ1-2; 7 nucleotides align to TRBD1. The germline CDR1 and CDR2 sequences are SGHNT and YENEEA. The trim removed 5 bases at V and 4 bases at J, leaving 1 base unmatched. There are 12 residues in the CDR3. The CDR3 nucleotides are TGTGCCAGCAGCCGGGACAGCTATGGCTACACCTTC. Its protein is CASSRDSYGYTF.

The chain employs TRBV19 and TRBJ1-1; no firm D call. CDR1 LNHDA and CDR2 SQIVND come from the germline V gene (reference sequence). V was pared by 4 bases and J by 0 bases, with 9 bases between. The CDR3 covers 14 residues. The CDR3 here is CASSKAGMNTEAFF. In nucleotides, the CDR3 is TGTGCCAGTAGTAAAGCCGGGATGAACACTGAAGCTTTCTTT.

This clone was counted between two and nine times. CDR3 sequence: CASSSSGNTGELFF. The DNA for the CDR3 is TGCGCCAGCAGCTCCTCAGGTAACACCGGGGAGCTGTTTTTT. This chain joins TRBV5-1 and TRBJ2-2; D is undetermined. The CDR3 sequence is 14 residues long. The V gene's germline CDR1 is SGHRS and CDR2 YFSETQ. The V end lost 3 bases, the J end lost 2 bases, and 8 bases lay between the germline ends.